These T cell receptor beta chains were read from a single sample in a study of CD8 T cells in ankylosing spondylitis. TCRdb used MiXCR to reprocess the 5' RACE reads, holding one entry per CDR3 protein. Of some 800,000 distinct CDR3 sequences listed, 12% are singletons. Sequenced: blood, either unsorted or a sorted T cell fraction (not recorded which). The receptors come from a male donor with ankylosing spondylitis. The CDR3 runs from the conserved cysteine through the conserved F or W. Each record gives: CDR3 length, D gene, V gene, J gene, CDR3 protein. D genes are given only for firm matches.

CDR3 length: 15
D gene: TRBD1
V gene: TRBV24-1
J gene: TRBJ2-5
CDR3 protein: CATSDVTGTGQTQYF

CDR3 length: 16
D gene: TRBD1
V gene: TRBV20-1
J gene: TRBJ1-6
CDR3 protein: CSARDRGPGGYSPLHF

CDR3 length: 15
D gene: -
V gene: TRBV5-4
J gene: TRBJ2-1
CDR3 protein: CASSFPGSSYNEQFF

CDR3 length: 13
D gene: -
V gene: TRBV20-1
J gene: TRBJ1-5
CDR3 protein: CSASFRVHQPQHF

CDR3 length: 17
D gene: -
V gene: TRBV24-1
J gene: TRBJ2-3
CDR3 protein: CATSDSDAAVPPDTQYF

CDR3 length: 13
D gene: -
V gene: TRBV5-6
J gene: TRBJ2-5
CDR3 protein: CASRSLAEETQYF

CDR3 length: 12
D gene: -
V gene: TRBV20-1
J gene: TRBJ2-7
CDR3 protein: CSTTGLTYEQYF

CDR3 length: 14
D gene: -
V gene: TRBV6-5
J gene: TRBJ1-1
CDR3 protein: CASSYHERNTEAFF

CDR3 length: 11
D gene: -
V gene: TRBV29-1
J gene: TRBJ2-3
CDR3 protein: CSGGYTDTQYF

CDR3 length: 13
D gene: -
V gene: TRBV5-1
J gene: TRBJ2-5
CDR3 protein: CASRFRGGETQYF